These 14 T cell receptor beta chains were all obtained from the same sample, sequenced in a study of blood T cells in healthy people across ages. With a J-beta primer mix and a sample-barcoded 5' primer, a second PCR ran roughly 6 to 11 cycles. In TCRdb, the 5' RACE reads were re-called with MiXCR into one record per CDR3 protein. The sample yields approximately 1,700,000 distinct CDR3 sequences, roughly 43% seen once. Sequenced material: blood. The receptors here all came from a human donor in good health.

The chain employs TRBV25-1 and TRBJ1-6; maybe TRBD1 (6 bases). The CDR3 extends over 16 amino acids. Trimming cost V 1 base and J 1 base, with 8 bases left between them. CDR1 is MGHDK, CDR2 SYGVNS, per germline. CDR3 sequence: CASSEWGLSYNSPLHF. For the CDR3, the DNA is TGTGCCAGCAGTGAATGGGGGCTATCCTATAATTCACCCCTCCACTTT.

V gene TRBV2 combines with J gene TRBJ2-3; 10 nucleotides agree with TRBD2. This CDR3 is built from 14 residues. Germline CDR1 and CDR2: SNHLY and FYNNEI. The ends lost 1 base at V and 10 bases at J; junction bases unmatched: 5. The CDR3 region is CASSEGLAGVAQYF. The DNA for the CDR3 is TGTGCCAGCAGTGAAGGGCTAGCGGGGGTTGCGCAGTATTTT.

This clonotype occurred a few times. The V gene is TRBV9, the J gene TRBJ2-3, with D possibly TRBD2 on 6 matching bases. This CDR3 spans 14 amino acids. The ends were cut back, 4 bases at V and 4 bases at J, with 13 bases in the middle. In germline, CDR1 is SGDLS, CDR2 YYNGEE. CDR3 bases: TGTGCCAGCAGCTTCGGAGGGTTTGCAGATACGCAGTATTTT. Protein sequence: CASSFGGFADTQYF. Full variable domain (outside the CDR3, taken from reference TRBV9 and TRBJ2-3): DSGVTQTPKHLITATGQRVTLRCSPRSGDLSVYWYQQSLDQGLQFLIQYYNGEERAKGNILERFSAQQFPDLHSELNLSSLELGDSALYFCASSFGGFADTQYFGPGTRLTVL.

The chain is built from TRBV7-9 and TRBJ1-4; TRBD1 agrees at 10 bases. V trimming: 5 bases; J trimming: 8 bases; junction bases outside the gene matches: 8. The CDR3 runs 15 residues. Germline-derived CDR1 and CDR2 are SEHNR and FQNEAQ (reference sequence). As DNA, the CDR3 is TGTGCCAGCAGCCCCGGACAGGGGGGGAAGGAAAAACTGTTTTTT. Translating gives CASSPGQGGKEKLFF.

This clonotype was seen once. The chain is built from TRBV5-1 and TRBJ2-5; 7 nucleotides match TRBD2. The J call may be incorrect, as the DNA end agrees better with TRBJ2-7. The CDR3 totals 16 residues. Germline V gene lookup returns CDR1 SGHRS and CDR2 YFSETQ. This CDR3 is CASSLTWRGFIYEQYF. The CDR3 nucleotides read TGCGCCAGCAGCTTGACTTGGCGGGGGTTTATCTACGAGCAGTACTTC.

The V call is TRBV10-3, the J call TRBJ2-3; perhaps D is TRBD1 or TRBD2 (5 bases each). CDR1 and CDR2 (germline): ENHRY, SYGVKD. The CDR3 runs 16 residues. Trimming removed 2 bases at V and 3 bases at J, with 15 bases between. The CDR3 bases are TGTGCCATCAGTGAGGCCCCAGGGCGGAGGACAGATACGCAGTATTTT. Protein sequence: CAISEAPGRRTDTQYF.

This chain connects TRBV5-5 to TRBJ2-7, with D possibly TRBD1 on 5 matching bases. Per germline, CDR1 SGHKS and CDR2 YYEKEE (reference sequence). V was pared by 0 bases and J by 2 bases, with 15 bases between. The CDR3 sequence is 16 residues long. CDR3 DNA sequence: TGTGCCAGCAGCTTGGGATCGGCAGGGAACCCCTACGAGCAGTACTTC. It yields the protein CASSLGSAGNPYEQYF.

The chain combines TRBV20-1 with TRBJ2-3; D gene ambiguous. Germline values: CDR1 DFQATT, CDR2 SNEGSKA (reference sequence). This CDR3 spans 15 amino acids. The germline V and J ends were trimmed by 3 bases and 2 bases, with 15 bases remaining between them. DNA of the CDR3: TGCAGTGCTAGTCACTTACTAACTAACACAGATACGCAGTATTTT. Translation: CSASHLLTNTDTQYF.

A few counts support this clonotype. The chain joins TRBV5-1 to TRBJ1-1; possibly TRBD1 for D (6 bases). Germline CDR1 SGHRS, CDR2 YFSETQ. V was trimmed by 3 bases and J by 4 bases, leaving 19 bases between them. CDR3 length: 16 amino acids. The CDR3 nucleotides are TGCGCCAGCAGCTCCCAGGGAGGGGGTGAGTCCACTGAAGCTTTCTTT. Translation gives CASSSQGGGESTEAFF.

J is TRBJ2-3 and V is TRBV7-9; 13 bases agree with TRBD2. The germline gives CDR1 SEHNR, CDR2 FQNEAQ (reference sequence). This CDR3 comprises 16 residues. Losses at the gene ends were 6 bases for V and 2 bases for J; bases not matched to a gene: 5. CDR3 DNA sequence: TGTGCCAGCAGGTGGACTAGCGGGGGTTCCACAGATACGCAGTATTTT. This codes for CASRWTSGGSTDTQYF.

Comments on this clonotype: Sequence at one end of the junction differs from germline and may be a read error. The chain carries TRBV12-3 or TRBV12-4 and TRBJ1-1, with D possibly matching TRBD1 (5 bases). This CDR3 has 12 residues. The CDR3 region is CASRVSDTEAFF. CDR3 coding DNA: TGTGCCAGCAGGGTATCGGACACCGAAGCTTTCTTT.

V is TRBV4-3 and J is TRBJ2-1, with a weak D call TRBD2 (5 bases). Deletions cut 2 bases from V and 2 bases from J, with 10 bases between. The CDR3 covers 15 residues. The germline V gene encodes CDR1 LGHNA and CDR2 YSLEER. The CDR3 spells CASSQTSGPYNEQFF. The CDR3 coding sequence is TGCGCCAGCAGCCAAACCAGCGGACCCTACAATGAGCAGTTCTTC.

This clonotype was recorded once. The CDR3 DNA reads TGCAGTGCTCCCTGGACAGGGGGTGAGGCCCAGTTCTTC. Encoded protein: CSAPWTGGEAQFF. The chain employs TRBV20-1 and TRBJ2-1, with 10 bases aligning to TRBD1. CDR3 size: 13 residues. Germline V gene lookup returns CDR1 DFQATT and CDR2 SNEGSKA (reference sequence). Trimming removed 5 bases from V and 13 bases from J; junction bases left unmatched: 11.

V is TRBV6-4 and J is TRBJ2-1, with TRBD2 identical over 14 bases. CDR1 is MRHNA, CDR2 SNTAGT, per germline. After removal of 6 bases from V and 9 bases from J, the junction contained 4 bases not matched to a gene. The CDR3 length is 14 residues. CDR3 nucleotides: TGTGCCAGCAGGACTAGCGGGGGGGTCAGTGAGCAGTTCTTC. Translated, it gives CASRTSGGVSEQFF.